These T cell receptor beta chains were read from a single sample in a study of PD-L1 blockade in urothelial cancer. Profiled with immunoSEQ multiplex PCR; TCRdb holds only in-frame clones, not every one. The data contain around 120,000 clones, roughly 84% of them singletons. The sequencing used PBMCs, collected around atezolizumab (anti-PD-L1) treatment. The receptors shown here come from a man aged 50 to 59 with urothelial cancer. CDR3s include the opening cysteine and the closing phenylalanine or tryptophan. D genes are given only for firm matches. Only part of the rows carry a size: once, few, many, or a class if the clone is expanded.

d_gene: NA
j_gene: TRBJ2-7
v_gene: TRBV28
abundance: NA
CDR3aa: CASTPDGYYYEQYF
CDR3nt: TGTGCCAGCACCCCTGACGGCTACTACTACGAGCAGTACTTC

d_gene: TRBD2
j_gene: TRBJ2-3
v_gene: TRBV2
abundance: NA
CDR3aa: CASSEFGRTGSRDTQYF
CDR3nt: TGTGCCAGCAGTGAATTCGGGAGGACGGGGTCCCGGGATACGCAGTATTTT

d_gene: TRBD2
j_gene: TRBJ2-3
v_gene: TRBV5-1
abundance: NA
CDR3aa: CASSGQLAGGVDTQYF
CDR3nt: TGCGCCAGCAGCGGACAACTAGCGGGAGGAGTAGATACGCAGTATTTT

d_gene: NA
j_gene: TRBJ2-5
v_gene: TRBV5-1
abundance: NA
CDR3aa: CASSWRDSHQETQYF
CDR3nt: TGCGCCAGCAGCTGGCGGGACAGCCACCAAGAGACCCAGTACTTC

d_gene: TRBD2
j_gene: TRBJ2-7
v_gene: TRBV28
abundance: NA
CDR3aa: CASSLLTGGGRALWEQYF
CDR3nt: TGTGCCAGCAGTTTATTAACGGGTGGCGGGAGGGCCTTGTGGGAGCAGTACTTC

d_gene: NA
j_gene: TRBJ2-7
v_gene: TRBV28
abundance: NA
CDR3aa: CASSLIPPGGNEQYF
CDR3nt: TGTGCCAGCAGTCTTATACCACCGGGGGGCAACGAGCAGTACTTC

d_gene: NA
j_gene: TRBJ1-2
v_gene: TRBV7-9
abundance: once
CDR3aa: CASSFERYTF
CDR3nt: TGTGCCAGCAGCTTCGAGAGATACACCTTC

d_gene: NA
j_gene: TRBJ2-7
v_gene: TRBV11-2
abundance: NA
CDR3aa: CASSSHRDPILGEQYF
CDR3nt: TGTGCCAGCAGCAGCCACAGGGACCCAATCTTAGGGGAGCAGTACTTC

d_gene: NA
j_gene: TRBJ1-2
v_gene: TRBV9
abundance: NA
CDR3aa: CASSARGGGQANYGYTF
CDR3nt: TGTGCCAGCAGCGCTAGGGGGGGAGGGCAAGCTAACTATGGCTACACCTTC

d_gene: NA
j_gene: TRBJ2-3
v_gene: TRBV2
abundance: NA
CDR3aa: CASSKLLPGADTQYF
CDR3nt: TGTGCCAGCAGTAAGCTGCTCCCGGGGGCAGATACGCAGTATTTT

d_gene: NA
j_gene: TRBJ1-1
v_gene: TRBV29-1
abundance: NA
CDR3aa: CSVETEPNTEAFF
CDR3nt: TGCAGCGTGGAGACGGAACCCAACACTGAAGCTTTCTTT

d_gene: TRBD2
j_gene: TRBJ2-3
v_gene: TRBV6-5
abundance: NA
CDR3aa: CATRTSGSTDTQYF
CDR3nt: TGTGCCACCAGGACTAGCGGGAGTACAGATACGCAGTATTTT

d_gene: TRBD2
j_gene: TRBJ2-7
v_gene: TRBV28
abundance: NA
CDR3aa: CASTPHQAGFYEQYF
CDR3nt: TGTGCCAGCACGCCCCACCAAGCGGGATTTTACGAGCAGTACTTC

d_gene: NA
j_gene: TRBJ1-1
v_gene: TRBV5-1
abundance: NA
CDR3aa: CASSPEMSGTEAFF
CDR3nt: TGCGCCAGCAGCCCAGAGATGTCGGGCACTGAAGCTTTCTTT

d_gene: NA
j_gene: TRBJ2-1
v_gene: TRBV9
abundance: NA
CDR3aa: CASSVVSASYNEQFF
CDR3nt: TGTGCCAGCAGCGTAGTAAGCGCCTCGTACAATGAGCAGTTCTTC

d_gene: NA
j_gene: TRBJ2-1
v_gene: TRBV5-1
abundance: NA
CDR3aa: CASSFGTSDEQFF
CDR3nt: TGCGCCAGCAGCTTTGGGACTTCAGATGAGCAGTTCTTC

d_gene: NA
j_gene: TRBJ1-2
v_gene: TRBV21-1
abundance: NA
CDR3aa: CASSKCRQAPLPNYGYTF
CDR3nt: TGTGCCAGCAGCAAATGTCGGCAGGCCCCACTCCCTAACTATGGCTACACCTTC

d_gene: TRBD1
j_gene: TRBJ2-6
v_gene: TRBV28
abundance: once
CDR3aa: CASSPGQGLSGANVLTF
CDR3nt: TGTGCCAGCAGCCCGGGACAGGGATTATCTGGGGCCAACGTCCTGACTTTC

d_gene: TRBD2
j_gene: TRBJ2-3
v_gene: TRBV7-9
abundance: NA
CDR3aa: CASSILAGVADTQYF
CDR3nt: TGTGCCAGCAGCATACTAGCGGGAGTGGCAGATACGCAGTATTTT

d_gene: TRBD1
j_gene: TRBJ1-3
v_gene: TRBV19
abundance: NA
CDR3aa: CASSQNRGQGSGNTIYF
CDR3nt: TGTGCCAGTAGTCAAAACAGGGGACAGGGCTCTGGAAACACCATATATTTT

d_gene: NA
j_gene: TRBJ1-5
v_gene: TRBV19
abundance: NA
CDR3aa: CASTPLGGSSSNQPQHF
CDR3nt: TGTGCCAGTACCCCCCTGGGGGGTAGTTCTAGCAATCAGCCCCAGCATTTT

d_gene: NA
j_gene: TRBJ2-1
v_gene: TRBV19
abundance: NA
CDR3aa: CASSIEEQTYNEQFF
CDR3nt: TGTGCCAGTAGTATCGAGGAGCAGACCTACAATGAGCAGTTCTTC

d_gene: TRBD2
j_gene: TRBJ2-5
v_gene: TRBV5-8
abundance: once
CDR3aa: CASSSGTSGGLQETQYF
CDR3nt: TGTGCCAGCAGCTCCGGGACTAGCGGGGGACTACAAGAGACCCAGTACTTC

d_gene: NA
j_gene: TRBJ1-6
v_gene: TRBV6-5
abundance: many
CDR3aa: CASRYQGSGNSPLHF
CDR3nt: TGTGCCAGCAGATATCAGGGGAGTGGTAATTCACCCCTCCACTTT

d_gene: TRBD2
j_gene: TRBJ2-1
v_gene: TRBV9
abundance: NA
CDR3aa: CASGRERGGGPFEQFF
CDR3nt: TGTGCCAGCGGCCGCGAACGGGGGGGAGGGCCTTTTGAGCAGTTCTTC